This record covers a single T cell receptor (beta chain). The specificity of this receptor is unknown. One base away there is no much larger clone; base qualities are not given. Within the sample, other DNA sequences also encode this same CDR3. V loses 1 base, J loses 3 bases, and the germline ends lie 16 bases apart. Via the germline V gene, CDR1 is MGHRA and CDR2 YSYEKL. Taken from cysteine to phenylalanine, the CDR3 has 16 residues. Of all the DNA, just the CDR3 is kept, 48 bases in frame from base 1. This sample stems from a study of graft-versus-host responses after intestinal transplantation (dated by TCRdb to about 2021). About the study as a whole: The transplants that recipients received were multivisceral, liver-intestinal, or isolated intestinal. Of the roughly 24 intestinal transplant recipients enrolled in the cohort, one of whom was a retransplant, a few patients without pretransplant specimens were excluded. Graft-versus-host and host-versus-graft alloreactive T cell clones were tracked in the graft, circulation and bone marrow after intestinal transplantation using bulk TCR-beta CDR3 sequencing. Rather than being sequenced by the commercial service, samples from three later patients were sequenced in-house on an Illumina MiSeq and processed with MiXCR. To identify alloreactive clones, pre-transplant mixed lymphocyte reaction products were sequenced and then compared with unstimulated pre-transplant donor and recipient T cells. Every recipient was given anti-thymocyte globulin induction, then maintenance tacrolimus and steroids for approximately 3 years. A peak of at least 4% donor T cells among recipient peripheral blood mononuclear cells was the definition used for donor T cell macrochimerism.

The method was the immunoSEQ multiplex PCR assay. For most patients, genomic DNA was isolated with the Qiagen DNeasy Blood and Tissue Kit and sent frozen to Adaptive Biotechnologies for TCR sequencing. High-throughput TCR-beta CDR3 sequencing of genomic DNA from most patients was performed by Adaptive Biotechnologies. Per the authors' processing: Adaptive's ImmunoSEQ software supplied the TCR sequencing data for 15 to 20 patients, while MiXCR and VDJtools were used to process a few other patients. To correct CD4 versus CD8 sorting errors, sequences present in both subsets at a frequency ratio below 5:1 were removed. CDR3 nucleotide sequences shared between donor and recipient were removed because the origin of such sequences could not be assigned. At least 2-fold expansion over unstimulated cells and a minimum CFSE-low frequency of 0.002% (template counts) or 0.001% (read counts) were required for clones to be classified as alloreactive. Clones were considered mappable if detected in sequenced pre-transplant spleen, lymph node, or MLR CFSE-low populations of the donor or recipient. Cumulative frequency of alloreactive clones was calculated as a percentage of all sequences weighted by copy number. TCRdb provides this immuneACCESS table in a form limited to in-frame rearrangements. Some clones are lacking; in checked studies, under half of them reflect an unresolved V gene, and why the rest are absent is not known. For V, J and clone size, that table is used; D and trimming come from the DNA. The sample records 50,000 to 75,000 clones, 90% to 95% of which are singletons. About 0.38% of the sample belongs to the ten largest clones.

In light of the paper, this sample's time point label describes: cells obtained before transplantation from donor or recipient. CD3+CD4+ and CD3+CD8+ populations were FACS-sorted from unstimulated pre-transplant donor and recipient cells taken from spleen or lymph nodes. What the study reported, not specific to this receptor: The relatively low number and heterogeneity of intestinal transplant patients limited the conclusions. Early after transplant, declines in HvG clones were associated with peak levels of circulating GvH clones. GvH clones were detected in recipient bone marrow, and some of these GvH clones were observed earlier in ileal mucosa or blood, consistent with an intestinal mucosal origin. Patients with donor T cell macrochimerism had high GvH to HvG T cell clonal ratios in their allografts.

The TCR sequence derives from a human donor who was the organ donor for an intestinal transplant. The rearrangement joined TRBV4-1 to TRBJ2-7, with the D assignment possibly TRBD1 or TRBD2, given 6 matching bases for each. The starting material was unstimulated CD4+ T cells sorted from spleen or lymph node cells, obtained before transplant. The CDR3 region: CASSQVWGARDYEQYF. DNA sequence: TGCGCCAGCAGCCAAGTTTGGGGGGCGCGGGACTACGAGCAGTACTTC.